The 3 T cell receptor beta chains in this list originate from one sample, sequenced in a study of response to subunit inactivated influenza vaccine. TCRdb ran MiXCR on the RT-PCR reads and lists one entry per CDR3 protein. This table has a few hundred thousand distinct CDR3 sequences, about 10% appearing once. The sequencing used PBMCs from blood, collected roughly 6 weeks after vaccination. These receptors came from a man aged 45-65 years who received an inactivated influenza vaccine.

This clonotype was seen a handful of times. V gene TRBV2 combines with J gene TRBJ2-1; 8 nucleotides match TRBD2. The CDR3 is 12 residues long. The V gene's germline CDR1 is SNHLY and CDR2 FYNNEI. Trimming took 9 bases from V and 7 from J; bases not matched to a gene: 5. The CDR3 reads CASRGGVNEQFF. The CDR3 DNA is TGTGCCAGTCGGGGGGGAGTGAATGAGCAGTTCTTC.

This clonotype occurred many times. The rearrangement joins TRBV12-3 or TRBV12-4 to TRBJ2-2; 7 bases agree with TRBD1. The junction had 13 bases not matched to a gene; V was cut back by 6 bases and J by 6 bases. The CDR3 loop spans 16 amino acids. The DNA of the CDR3 is TGTGCCAGCAGCGCAAAGGGACAGTGGGGCGCCGGGGAGCTGTTTTTT. Translating gives CASSAKGQWGAGELFF.

This clonotype was seen at least ten times. Germline and junction disagree at one end, which may indicate a read error. This rearrangement joins TRBV5-1 to TRBJ2-3; no definite D call. The CDR3 length is 13 residues. Germline CDR1 and CDR2: SGHRS and YFSETQ. For the CDR3, the DNA is TGTGCCAGCAGTTTGTCCAGCACAGATACGCAGTATTTT. Amino acid sequence: CASSLSSTDTQYF.